This T cell receptor beta chain is drawn from a study of identical twins (dated by TCRdb to 2016 to 2018). For the wider study: The study deep-sequenced TCR alpha and beta repertoires from monozygotic twins, unrelated adults of various ages and cord blood to test whether fetal clonotypes persist. To rule out contamination, the twin experiments were replicated at different times with different library preparation protocols. Study-wide findings and limitations: Because the same donors could not be followed over many years, conclusions were based on cross-sectional statistical analysis. Zero-insertion analyses could be partly confounded by invariant T cells such as MAIT and iNKT, although diverse VJ usage argued against such confounding for most clonotypes. Fewer insertions were carried by abundant cord blood beta clonotypes, a similar but weaker trend appeared in young adult naive repertoires, and no such trend appeared in memory repertoires. Recombination models systematically underestimated out-of-frame TCR alpha sharing in monozygotic twins but agreed with sharing between unrelated individuals. Compared with coincidental sharing between unrelated individuals, out-of-frame TCR alpha sequences shared between twins had an excess of sequences with low generation probability. In beta out-of-frame sequences, excess twin sharing was weaker, because having fewer shared sequences lowered the signal-to-noise ratio.

Counted from cysteine to phenylalanine, this CDR3 has 12 amino acids. Only the CDR3 region is kept as DNA, spanning 36 bases read in frame from base 1. V is reduced by 6 bases and J by 3 bases, leaving a spacing of 9 bases between them. Receptor amplification or capture employed 5' RACE. The instrument was an Illumina HiSeq 2000. A universal primer binding site was introduced by template switching, and a unique molecular identifier was present in the final cDNA, enabling accurate counting of TCR cDNA molecules. Specific primers in the conserved constant-segment region were used to synthesize first-strand cDNA for the TCR alpha and beta chains. Each cDNA library was double barcoded, with a SMART-Mk sample barcode plus Illumina barcodes, to control for contamination. TruSeq adapter sequences along with Illumina sample barcodes were introduced in two successive PCR steps. The Illumina HiSeq platform was used with custom primers to sequence TCR alpha and beta cDNA libraries. From the authors' description of their analysis: Unique molecular identifiers were extracted from raw reads with MiGEC, and CDR3 positions were determined with MiXCR. Recombination models were inferred per individual with the repgenHMM and IGoR tools using an EM algorithm. The analysis of shared clonotypes was done with the tcR package in R, with sharing normalized by the product of cloneset sizes. To study raw recombination without the effects of thymic and clonal selection, out-of-frame nonproductive sequences were analyzed. Clones were called with MiXCR by TCRdb after fastp trimmed the public reads at Q25, and only in-frame beta chains were retained. Every entry covers one CDR3 protein and lists the most common genes and DNA from its rows. Clone size and V and J calls follow TCRdb, not the original study. Across this sample there are roughly 200,000 distinct CDR3 sequences, with 15% to 20% seen only once. The ten largest clones add up to 35% to 45% of the sample.

A word on this clonotype: Its antigen is unknown. Within one base of it there is no much larger clone, and no base qualities were kept.

All donors were healthy Caucasians. The twin cohort comprised three pairs of female monozygotic twins, all aged roughly 18 to 30 years. Positive isolation kits from Invitrogen were used to isolate CD4+ and CD8+ T cell populations. These data also featured in a second study, about T cells expressing NK-cell markers. As noted in the second study: TCR beta-chain repertoires were profiled in sorted CD3+CD56+NKG2C+, CD3+CD56+NKG2C- and CD3+CD56-NKG2C+ T-cell subsets from about 8 donors. Seven of the eight sequenced donors were HCMV-seropositive and one was HCMV-seronegative. In several experiments an anti-gammadeltaTCR antibody was added to restrict sorting to alphabetaTCR-expressing T cells. In more than five donors, the dominant CD3+CD56+NKG2C+ clonotypes were found to rank among the top 10 CD8+ clonotypes and to make up about 1.0-8% of CD8+ T cells. Those dominant clonotypes were again the most abundant among CD3+CD56-NKG2C+ cells in several donors, at roughly 25-65%. Whether the expanded NKG2C-expressing T cell clones were specific for HCMV antigens remained unclear. All eight donors whose samples were sequenced were randomly selected healthy volunteers, three of them men and five women. HCMV serostatus was determined by detecting HCMV-specific IgG in serum with a commercial ELISA kit. MIGEC was used to demultiplex reads and group reads by UMI, and MiTCR was used to assemble and quantify clonotypes. To exclude erroneous sequences, only TCR cDNA sequences supported by at least two reads were retained. The tcR package was used for downstream repertoire analysis, with clonotypes matched between fractions based on CDR3 nucleotide sequence plus V segment. VDJmatch was used to annotate antigen specificity against VDJdb, with one amino acid substitution in CDR3 permitted.

The V gene is TRBV12-3 or TRBV12-4 and the J gene is TRBJ2-7; TRBD1 might be the D gene, on 6 matching bases. The source of this sequence is a young woman in good health. The specimen was CD8+ T cells sorted from blood. DNA sequence: TGTGCCAGCAGACTACAGGGCTACGAGCAGTACTTC. It translates as CASRLQGYEQYF.